This entry is about one T cell receptor beta chain. Its antigen target is currently unknown. No much larger clone exists at a distance of one base, and base qualities are not known. The germline V gene specifies SGHVS as CDR1 and FQNEAQ as CDR2. The CDR3 contains 17 residues, cysteine and phenylalanine counted. The read is trimmed to its CDR3 DNA, 51 bases read in frame from base 1. Deletion took 2 bases off V and 5 bases off J, with a span of 19 bases between the germline ends. The data were taken from a study of T cell responses to AZD1222 COVID-19 vaccine (dated by TCRdb to the early 2020s). At the level of the whole study: A total of over 230 trial participants underwent TCR sequencing, of whom about 210 received two doses of AZD1222 and around 25 received two doses of the MenACWY control vaccine. Trial participants were enrolled into age subgroups of 18-55, 56-69 and 70-plus years, which contained 148, 28 and 57 TCR-sequenced participants, respectively. Results and caveats for the whole study, not just this receptor: CD4 TCRs associated with the vaccine covered the entire spike protein, and the dominant responses were in regions 160-218 and 743-854. Conclusions about previously exposed vaccinees are limited because only six or seven AZD1222 recipients were SARS-CoV-2 seropositive at baseline. The 56-69-year group was small, and its depth increase did not reach significance, likely because of low power. Because no day 14 peak-response samples were available, the repertoires could be characterized only after the peak T cell response. Nearly half of unique spike-specific TCRs reportedly recognized epitopes outside regions mutated in the B.1.351 and B.1.1.7 variants. Most participants were white British and females outnumbered males, and the authors suggested that clonal diversity may have been underestimated. Spike-specific TCR breadth and depth rose significantly after two AZD1222 doses compared with day 0 and with MenACWY recipients.

The CDR3 regions of human TCRbeta chains were analyzed by immunosequencing. The authors' pipeline ran thus. Repertoire TCRs were checked for matches against a reference library of SARS-CoV-2-specific TCRs that had been generated using the MIRA antigen-specificity platform. Breadth was defined as the fraction of unique TCRs that were SARS-CoV-2-associated, and depth was defined as the fraction of total T cells that were SARS-CoV-2-associated. Each spike-specific TCR was assigned to its reactive spike region and to a CD4 or CD8 class using the MIRA data. Log10-transformed breadth and depth values were compared by one-way ANOVA with Sidak's multiple comparisons tests. Not all clones reach the TCRdb copy of this immuneACCESS table, which keeps in-frame sequences only. Checked studies attribute under half of the gap to unresolved V genes and leave the rest unexplained. V and J calls and clone size are copied from that table; D and trimming were computed from the DNA. This sample gives around 140,000 clones in total; 85% of them show up just once. 7.9% of the sample is in the top ten clones.

This specimen's time point label, interpreted: about 28 days (+/-7) after the second vaccine dose. The treatment or condition label corresponds to: meningococcal conjugate vaccine given as trial control. Samples from vaccinated people were obtained from the UK trials COV001 and COV002, which included a single-blind randomized controlled phase 2/3 trial of AZD1222 (ChAdOx1 nCoV-19) in healthy adults. Trial participant PBMC samples were collected at day 0 and day 28 after the second dose for TCRbeta chain sequencing. The V and J segments used are TRBV7-8 and TRBJ1-3; the D gene cannot be resolved reliably. Sequences were derived from peripheral blood, sampled 28 days after the second dose of the MenACWY control vaccine. This receptor was taken from an adult who received the MenACWY meningococcal vaccine as a control. In nucleotides, the sequence is TGTGCCAGCAGCTTAAGCCCCCCGGATCGTTTTAGAAACACCATATATTTT. Its protein reads: CASSLSPPDRFRNTIYF.